This T cell receptor beta chain was captured by sequencing in a study of shared clonotypes between healthy human individuals (TCRdb year 2020). As for the study more broadly: The cohort included three men and a couple of women between 18 and 49 years of age. To increase sequencing depth and limit assay-specific biases, TCR repertoire library preparation and sequencing were carried out by different laboratories using diverse techniques. For each donor, CD4 naive and CD4 memory were each run on three plates, CD8 naive on two plates, and CD8 memory on one plate. Each donor's leukapheresis produced roughly between roughly 0.9 and 8.9 billion PBMCs. Blood TCR repertoires of a handful of healthy adults were deeply sequenced to estimate repertoire size and the extent of clonotype sharing between individuals.

The donors were healthy, HIV-negative adults who had no recently reported acute infections or vaccinations. All donors were Caucasian adults living in Nashville, Tennessee, USA. CD8 memory samples were composed of magnetically selected CD45RO+ cells combined with CCR7-negative CD45RA+ effector memory (TemRA) cells. Blood was obtained by leukapheresis, after which PBMCs were separated by Ficoll-Histopaque density gradient centrifugation and cryopreserved in liquid nitrogen vapor phase. Purity and quantity of every magnetically sorted T cell population were checked by analytical flow cytometry. Each sorted fraction had its genomic DNA isolated and then quantified by UV absorbance on a Nanodrop 2000c. Using the deep immunoSEQ assay, TCR CDR3 regions were amplified from genomic DNA by multiplex PCR. Genomic DNA extracted from each cell subset was distributed evenly over all wells of several immunoSEQ 96-well plates, and each plate served as one replicate. For sorted subsets, about 0.2 ug genomic DNA, equal to 30,000 to 35,000 T cell genomes, was loaded into each replicate PCR. Purified libraries were quantified with a Qubit 3.0 fluorometer, sized on a Bioanalyzer 2100, and re-quantified with the KAPA Library Quantification kit. Every immunoSEQ 96-well plate was sequenced on a separate single-read 150-cycle Illumina NextSeq 550 flow cell. Processing in the source paper ran as follows. The immunoSEQ output contained only junctional sequences without quality scores, so filtering could not match that applied to full-length reads. To assign V/J genes and CDR3, sequences were annotated against IMGT germline references using PyIR, a Python wrapper for IgBLAST v1.9. Reads with weak V/J assignments (E-value above 1e-6), missing CDR3, stop codons, out-of-frame junctions, or ambiguous translated residues were removed. V3J clonotypes were defined as sequences sharing the same inferred V gene, J gene, and CDR3 amino acid sequence. To compute the percentage overlap between repertoires, the number of shared unique clonotypes was divided by the size of the smaller repertoire. Richness of each repertoire was evaluated using RTK rarefaction, the Chao1 estimator, and Recon v2.1 estimates of unobserved clonotypes. Generation probabilities for all TCRbeta clonotypes obtained by the gDNA method from a handful of donors were computed using OLGA. In TCRdb, the immuneACCESS table is reduced to in-frame sequences with V and J assigned. These tables do not hold every clone; where another copy was compared, an unresolved V gene accounts for under half, and the others remain unexplained. V and J calls and clone size are as listed in that table; D and trimming were resolved from the DNA. Recorded for this sample are approximately 88,000 clones; approximately 70% of them occurred a single time. Of the sample, roughly 50% is held by the ten largest clones.

As to this clone: Its antigen specificity is not known. There are no base qualities to consult, and no much larger clone falls within one base.

Reading the germline V gene (reference sequence) gives CDR1 SEHNR and CDR2 FQNEAQ. Including the terminal cysteine and phenylalanine, the CDR3 comprises 17 residues. The sequence is cut down to CDR3 DNA, 51 bases in frame from base 1. V drops 0 bases and J drops 3 bases, leaving 17 bases in between. Study-wide conclusions, independent of this receptor: The genetic and exposure-history diversity represented was limited by the small number of donors. Pairwise subsampling led to the expectation that sequencing depth would affect the degree of clonotype sharing among donors. Naive subsets generally had larger estimated clonotype richness than memory subsets. About 4.5% of naive CD4, 3.5% of naive CD8, 2.3% of memory CD4, and around 0.4% of memory CD8 clonotypes were shared across several donors. Higher generation probabilities were observed for clonotypes shared by all four sorted-subset donors than for non-shared clonotypes. Rarefaction of sorted-subset datasets indicated incomplete sequencing despite the large sequencing depth. Sampling was restricted to blood, and TCR repertoires in tissue are likely to differ from TCR repertoires in blood.

Material for sequencing was memory CD8+ T cells sorted from blood. The meaning of the sample's cell subset or site label: CD45RO+ cells pooled with CCR7-negative TemRA cells. Rearrangement joined TRBV7-9 to TRBJ1-1; no confident D gene assignment can be made. This clonotype was obtained from a man aged 25-45 years in good health. This receptor carries the CDR3 CASSLASSSFPYTEAFF. Here is the DNA: TGTGCCAGCAGCTTAGCTTCTAGTTCGTTCCCGTACACTGAAGCTTTCTTT.